Following are 18 T cell receptor beta chains from one sample sequenced in a study of identical twins. TCRdb re-called the 5' RACE reads through MiXCR, storing one row per CDR3 protein. Counted here are about 190,000 distinct CDR3 sequences, roughly 15% occurring once; the ten biggest clones make up around two fifths. These data were also filed under a second study, of T cells expressing NK-cell markers.

The sequenced material came from CD8+ T cells sorted from blood. The receptor set was obtained from a woman between 18 and 29 years old in good health.

This clonotype came up a few times. J is TRBJ2-2 and V is TRBV6-2 or TRBV6-3; 10 bases are shared with TRBD2. The CDR3 runs to 18 residues. Unmatched junction bases numbered 16, after V lost 3 bases and J lost 9 bases. CDR1 and CDR2 from the germline V gene are MNHEY and SVGEGT. The CDR3 coding sequence is TGTGCCAGCAGTTATGGTGTCCTAGCGGGAGTTCGAGCGAGGGAGCTGTTTTTT. Amino acids: CASSYGVLAGVRARELFF.

This clonotype appeared a few times. The chain's CDR3 is CASSYAASGYSNTGELFF. CDR3 bases: TGTGCCAGCAGTTACGCCGCTAGCGGGTATTCGAACACCGGGGAGCTGTTTTTT. The chain uses TRBV6-5 and TRBJ2-2, with 8 bases matching TRBD2. Per germline, CDR1 MNHEY and CDR2 SVGAGI. V trimming: 2 bases; J trimming: 0 bases; junction bases outside the gene matches: 8. There are 18 residues in the CDR3.

This clonotype appeared a few times. The rearrangement uses TRBV4-1 and TRBJ2-1, with 11 bases matching TRBD2. CDR3 size: 16 residues. Germline V CDR1 and CDR2: MGHRA, YSYEKL. V dropped 4 bases and J dropped 8; count of bases not matched to a gene: 10. CDR3 in amino acids: CASSPGLADTRDEQFF. DNA for the CDR3: TGCGCCAGCAGCCCGGGACTAGCGGATACGAGGGATGAGCAGTTCTTC.

This clonotype has just a few counts. The CDR3 loop is CASSYSTPRESNEQFF. The CDR3 bases are TGTGCCAGCAGTTACTCGACTCCCAGGGAATCAAATGAGCAGTTCTTC. The chain joins TRBV6-5 to TRBJ2-1; D might be TRBD1 (5 bases). V lost 0 bases to trimming and J lost 7 bases, with 16 bases between them. CDR3 size: 16 residues. CDR1 is MNHEY, CDR2 SVGAGI, per germline.

The sample holds a few counts of this clonotype. The CDR3 sequence: CAISGEKGSSYNEQFF. The CDR3 DNA reads as TGTGCCATCAGTGGGGAGAAGGGGAGCTCCTACAATGAGCAGTTCTTC. J is TRBJ2-1 and V is TRBV10-3; D assignment may be TRBD1 or TRBD2 (5 bases each). CDR3 length: 16 residues. CDR1 and CDR2 (germline): ENHRY, SYGVKD. The ends were cut back, 4 bases at V and 0 bases at J, with 13 bases in the middle.

This clonotype was seen repeatedly, ten times or more. The CDR3 coding sequence is TGTGCCAGCACCCAAGCGGGAGAAACAGATACGCAGTATTTT. Amino acids: CASTQAGETDTQYF. This chain uses TRBV12-3 or TRBV12-4 with TRBJ2-3; 8 bases line up with TRBD2. V trimming: 7 bases; J trimming: 3 bases; junction bases outside the gene matches: 6. CDR3 length equals 14 residues.

Comments on this clonotype: This clone may be a read error of a much larger clone one base away. CDR3 sequence: CASSLRLAGGRKQYF. CDR3 in DNA: TGTGCCAGCAGCCTTCGACTAGCGGGGGGAAGGAAGCAGTACTTC. The chain couples TRBV14 to TRBJ2-7; TRBD2 matches 13 bases. The V segment lost 4 bases and the J segment 8 bases; nucleotides outside the gene matches: 8. The germline V gene has CDR1 SGHDN and CDR2 FVKESK. The CDR3 has 15 residues.

In this sample, this clonotype turned up a few times. The chain combines TRBV11-1 with TRBJ1-1, with D possibly being TRBD1 (5 bases). Between the trimmed V and J ends, which lost 5 bases and 5 bases, there was a span of 27 bases. CDR3 size: 18 residues. Germline V gives CDR1 SGHAT, CDR2 FQDESV (reference sequence). In DNA form, the CDR3 reads TGTGCCAGCAGCCCAAGCGTTGGCTCGCTGGGGGGGTTAACTGAAGCTTTCTTT. Protein: CASSPSVGSLGGLTEAFF.

Here the CDR3 reads CASSPLSSGRVNEQFF. Written as DNA, the CDR3 is TGTGCCAGCAGCCCTCTCTCTAGCGGGAGAGTCAATGAGCAGTTCTTC. The chain uses TRBV7-9 and TRBJ2-1; 10 bases map to TRBD2. With V trimmed by 5 bases and J by 6 bases, 10 bases remained unmatched. Germline CDR1 and CDR2: SEHNR and FQNEAQ (reference sequence). The CDR3 is 16 amino acids.

The rearrangement uses TRBV9 and TRBJ1-2, with D tentatively TRBD1 (5 bases). The V end was cut by 4 bases, the J end by 4 bases, with 17 bases between. This CDR3 has 15 amino acids. Germline V lookup: CDR1 SGDLS, CDR2 YYNGEE. The CDR3 sequence: CASSSLTAGTYGYTF. CDR3 nucleotides: TGTGCCAGCAGCTCCCTCACGGCAGGGACCTATGGCTACACCTTC.

This clonotype was observed at least ten times. This chain's CDR3 is CASSLVLAEGYTF. The DNA of the CDR3 is TGTGCCAGCAGCTTGGTATTGGCAGAGGGCTACACCTTC. The chain carries TRBV5-6 and TRBJ1-2, with D unresolved. V lost 0 bases to trimming and J lost 8 bases, with 11 bases between them. CDR3 length equals 13 residues. Germline lookup yields CDR1 SGHDT and CDR2 YYEEEE.

The rearrangement links TRBV6-2 or TRBV6-3 to TRBJ2-7, with D unclear. Deletions cut 2 bases from V and 0 bases from J, with 5 bases between. CDR1 and CDR2 from the germline V gene are MNHEY and SVGEGT. The CDR3 is 13 amino acids. The CDR3 loop is CASSYDASYEQYF. The CDR3 bases are TGTGCCAGCAGTTACGACGCCTCCTACGAGCAGTACTTC.

This chain joins TRBV7-2 and TRBJ1-6; 8 nucleotides line up with TRBD1. This CDR3 region has 18 residues. The V gene's germline CDR1 is SGHTA and CDR2 FQGNSA. With V trimmed by 0 bases and J by 0 bases, 4 bases remained unmatched. CDR3 protein: CASSLARTGSSYNSPLHF. CDR3 in DNA: TGTGCCAGCAGCTTAGCGCGGACAGGGAGCTCCTATAATTCACCCCTCCACTTT.

Here the CDR3 reads CASQGPTEGEQYF. CDR3 nucleotides: TGTGCCAGCCAGGGGCCGACCGAGGGCGAGCAGTACTTC. The V gene is TRBV9, the J gene TRBJ2-7; maybe TRBD1 (6 bases). Trimming removed 7 bases from V and 6 bases from J, with 17 bases in between. The CDR3 is 13 amino acids. The germline V gene has CDR1 SGDLS and CDR2 YYNGEE.

This chain uses TRBV15 with TRBJ1-2; D is unresolved. The ends were cut back, 5 bases at V and 4 bases at J, with 14 bases in the middle. The CDR3 is made up of 14 amino acids. Germline loops: CDR1 LNHNV, CDR2 YYDKDF (reference sequence). The CDR3 DNA reads TGTGCCACCAGCCCCGAGACCTCAGGCTATGGCTACACCTTC. It codes for CATSPETSGYGYTF.

This clonotype was observed a handful of times. The chain couples TRBV15 to TRBJ1-2, with D possibly TRBD1 on 5 matching bases. V was cut by 0 bases and J by 1 base, with 9 bases left in between. Germline values: CDR1 LNHNV, CDR2 YYDKDF (reference sequence). The CDR3 has 15 residues. The CDR3 is CATSRDRGFNYGYTF. The CDR3 bases are TGTGCCACCAGCAGAGATAGGGGCTTTAACTATGGCTACACCTTC.

This clonotype was observed a handful of times. The rearrangement uses TRBV27 and TRBJ2-1; D is undetermined. CDR1 and CDR2 from the germline V gene are MNHEY and SMNVEV (reference sequence). V was cut by 5 bases and J by 0 bases, with 14 bases left in between. This CDR3 has 16 amino acids. The CDR3 nucleotides are TGTGCCAGCAGTAGTTTGCTGGCGAGCTCCTACAATGAGCAGTTCTTC. It yields the protein CASSSLLASSYNEQFF.

The genes are TRBV6-1 and TRBJ2-7; tentatively, D is TRBD2 (5 bases). This CDR3 comprises 16 residues. The germline V and J ends were trimmed by 6 bases and 3 bases, with 21 bases remaining between them. Germline values: CDR1 MNHNS, CDR2 SASEGT. The CDR3 nucleotides read TGTGCCAGCAGCCTACCCCAGCGGTCATACCACTACGAGCAGTACTTC. Translating gives CASSLPQRSYHYEQYF.